Detailed here is one TCR beta chain. The data were produced by immunoSEQ multiplex PCR, yet TCRdb's version contains in-frame clones alone and is incomplete. The sample lists about 300,000 clones, about 91% occurring once. This specimen comes from a study of blood T cell repertoires in COVID-19. The CDR3 spans 15 residues. Trimming took 7 bases from V and 8 from J, leaving 23 bases between them. Germline V gene lookup returns CDR1 MDHEN and CDR2 SYDVKM. This sequence joins TRBV28 and TRBJ1-2; a weak D match, TRBD1 (5 bases). The specimen sequenced was peripheral blood. The origin of this receptor is a woman under 40 who had recovered from COVID-19. The CDR3 spells CASTSGGESIGGYTF. CDR3 coding DNA: TGTGCCAGCACCTCCGGGGGGGAAAGCATCGGAGGCTACACCTTC.